The sequence of this TCR beta chain was determined in a study of T cell responses to AZD1222 COVID-19 vaccine. Study background: Doses given second, at about 4 or about 12 weeks, were pooled.

Data came from immunoSEQ multiplex PCR; TCRdb stores just in-frame clones and leaves some out. The repertoire holds about 160,000 clones, with 89% as singletons. V was pared by 1 base and J by 2 bases, with 15 bases between. CDR1 and CDR2 (germline): SGHRS, YFSETQ. The CDR3 is 16 residues long. Findings of the study overall: The span of vaccine-associated CD4 TCRs extended across spike, with dominance at 160-218 and 743-854. Among AZD1222 vaccinees, only six or seven were seropositive at baseline. Clonal diversity was possibly underestimated, and the donors were mostly white British, with more females.

On this clone itself: The antigen is undetermined.

The chain recombines TRBV5-1 with TRBJ1-2; D perhaps matches TRBD1 (6 bases). This TCR was recovered from an adult in good health. The source material was peripheral blood, sampled on day 0 of AZD1222 vaccination. DNA of the CDR3: TGCGCCAGCAGCTTGACAGGGACGACAATGAACTATGGCTACACCTTC. Its translation is CASSLTGTTMNYGYTF. The whole variable domain, filled in from reference TRBV5-1 and TRBJ1-2, reads KAGVTQTPRYLIKTRGQQVTLSCSPISGHRSVSWYQQTPGQGLQFLFEYFSETQRNKGNFPGRFSGRQFSNSRSEMNVSTLELGDSALYLCASSLTGTTMNYGYTFGSGTRLTVV.